This TCR beta chain came from a study of CD8+CD57+ T cells in acquired aplastic anemia. Study-level findings and limits: A set of some 28 CD8+ CDR3 sequences was shared between patients and controls, and these sequences appeared highly expressed in patients.

According to the study, genomic DNA was the template for TCR beta VDJ and CDR3 profiling. TCRdb reprocessed the reads with MiXCR, giving one entry per CDR3 protein. The data show 260,000 or so distinct CDR3 sequences, 40% to 50% seen once. Whoever was chosen for sequencing had shown CD8+CD57+ cell expansion by flow cytometry. As a group, the patients uniformly had severe acquired aplastic anemia. This clonotype was observed many times. Its antigen remains unidentified. Trimming took off 7 bases at V and 7 bases at J, with 19 bases between the two ends. There are 14 residues in the CDR3. Sequencing used sorted CD4+, CD8+, or CD8+CD57+ T cells (not recorded which) from PBMCs. This TCR derives from a human donor with aplastic anemia. The chain employs TRBV12-3 or TRBV12-4 and TRBJ1-2, with D uncertain. CDR3 region: CASIVGPSYSGYTF. DNA of the CDR3: TGTGCCAGCATCGTCGGACCGTCCTATTCTGGCTACACCTTC.